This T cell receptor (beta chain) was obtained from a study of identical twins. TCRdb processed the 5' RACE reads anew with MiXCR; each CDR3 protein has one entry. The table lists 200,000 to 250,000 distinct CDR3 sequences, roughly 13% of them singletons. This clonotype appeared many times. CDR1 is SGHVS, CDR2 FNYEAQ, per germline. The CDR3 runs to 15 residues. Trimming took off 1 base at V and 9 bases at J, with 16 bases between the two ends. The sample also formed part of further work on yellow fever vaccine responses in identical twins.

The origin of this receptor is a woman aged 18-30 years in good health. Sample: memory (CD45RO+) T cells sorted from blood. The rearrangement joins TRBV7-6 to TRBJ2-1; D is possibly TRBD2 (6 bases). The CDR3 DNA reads TGTGCCAGCAGCTTAGGGGGGGAGCGGAGGGGTGAGCAGTTCTTC. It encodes CASSLGGERRGEQFF.